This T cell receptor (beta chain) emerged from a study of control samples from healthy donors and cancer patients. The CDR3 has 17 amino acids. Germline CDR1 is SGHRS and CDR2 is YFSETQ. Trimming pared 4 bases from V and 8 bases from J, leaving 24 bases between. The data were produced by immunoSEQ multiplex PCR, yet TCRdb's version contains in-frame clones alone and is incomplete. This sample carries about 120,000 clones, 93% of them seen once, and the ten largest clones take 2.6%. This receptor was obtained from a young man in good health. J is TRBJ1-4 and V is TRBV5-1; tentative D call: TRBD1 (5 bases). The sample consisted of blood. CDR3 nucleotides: TGCGCCAGCAGCCGAACCGGGACGGATCAAGTAAACGAAAAACTGTTTTTT. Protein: CASSRTGTDQVNEKLFF.